This TCR beta chain was captured by sequencing in a study of OX40 agonist ivuxolimab in advanced cancers. The wider study: At about 82% male, the cohort had a mean age of approximately 60 years, ranging from roughly 20 to 90. Points from the study as a whole: At 0.1 to 3.0 mg/kg and by week 6, CD4+ and CD8+ T cells in the blood had expanded clonally.

This clone has only a few counts. No antigen is known for it. Clones were read by immunoSEQ multiplex PCR, and TCRdb kept only the in-frame ones, dropping some. This sample has around 58,000 clones, with about 89% found just once. V lost 5 bases, J lost 3 bases, and 11 bases lay in between. The CDR3 runs 14 residues. Germline CDR1 and CDR2: SGHVS and FQNEAQ. V usage is TRBV7-8 and J usage is TRBJ1-5; tentatively, D is TRBD1 (6 bases). The TCR sequence derives from an adult with an advanced solid tumor such as melanoma, head and neck, liver or kidney cancer. The sample was CD4+ or CD8+ T cells sorted from blood, taken in a trial of the OX40 agonist ivuxolimab. The CDR3 nucleotides read TGTGCCAGCAGCCCAACAGGGAACAATCAGCCCCAGCATTTT. The encoded protein is CASSPTGNNQPQHF.